Described below is a single TCR beta chain sequence and its context. Its target is unknown. V was cut by 0 bases and J by 2 bases, with 6 bases left in between. Germline CDR1 is LGHNA and CDR2 is YSLEER. This CDR3 region has 14 residues. The data were obtained in a study of shared clonotypes between healthy human individuals. Whole-study findings and limits: Clonotype sharing among donors was expected to depend on sequencing depth.

Replicate sorted-subset PCRs were loaded with around 200 ng DNA, 30,000 to 35,000 T cell genomes. Assay: immunoSEQ multiplex PCR; the TCRdb copy retains only in-frame clones and omits some. The sample carries roughly 1,000,000 clones, 78% recorded once. Sequenced input: memory CD4+ T cells from PBMCs. Subset specified: CD45RA-negative fraction. The chain is built from TRBV4-3 and TRBJ2-3; D unresolved. The receptor's source is a man in his late teens or twenties in good health. Some clones in this sample may be carry-over from other donors' samples. This CDR3 reads CASSQDVYTDTQYF. The CDR3 bases are TGCGCCAGCAGCCAAGACGTGTACACAGATACGCAGTATTTT.